This entry lists 22 T cell receptor beta chains sequenced from one sample in a study of CD8 T cells in ankylosing spondylitis. TCRdb called the 5' RACE reads again in MiXCR, with one record for every CDR3 protein. The sample holds about 300,000 distinct CDR3 sequences, less than 25% seen once. Sequencing was done on a sample of blood, either unsorted or a sorted T cell fraction (not recorded which). These receptors were collected from a female donor with ankylosing spondylitis or in good health (not recorded which).

This chain uses TRBV11-3 with TRBJ2-1; the match to TRBD2 covers 11 bases. Trimming at V came to 0 bases and at J to 4 bases, leaving 5 bases not matched to a gene. CDR1 is SGHNT and CDR2 is YENEEA in the germline V gene. There are 17 residues in the CDR3. The CDR3 reads CASSLDLGLAVYNEQFF. As DNA, the CDR3 is TGTGCCAGCAGCTTAGATCTGGGACTAGCGGTTTACAATGAGCAGTTCTTC.

The chain couples TRBV21-1 to TRBJ1-5; the D call in the table, TRBD1, was not verified against the DNA. TRBV21-1 is annotated as a pseudogene. The CDR3 spans 15 residues. The CDR3 DNA is TGTGCCAGCAGCACGTACAGGCGTGGCAATCAGCCCCAGCATTTT. This sequence encodes CASSTYRRGNQPQHF.

The sample holds many counts of this clonotype. The chain carries TRBV7-2 and TRBJ2-1; 9 bases fit TRBD2. This CDR3 has 15 amino acids. The trim removed 1 base at V and 5 bases at J, leaving 3 bases unmatched. Germline V gene sequence: CDR1 SGHTA, CDR2 FQGNSA. CDR3 DNA sequence: TGTGCCAGCAGCTTAGGTGCGGGAGGGAACAATGAGCAGTTCTTC. Its translation: CASSLGAGGNNEQFF.

The chain is built from TRBV20-1 and TRBJ2-5; D is perhaps TRBD2 (6 bases). Germline V CDR1 and CDR2: DFQATT, SNEGSKA (reference sequence). CDR3 length equals 12 residues. In nucleotides, the CDR3 is TGCAGCCCTAAGGGGACTGCAGAGACCCAGTACTTC. Its translation is CSPKGTAETQYF.

The chain uses TRBV10-3 and TRBJ2-5; TRBD1 agrees at 8 bases. CDR1 is ENHRY and CDR2 is SYGVKD in the germline V gene. V lost 3 bases and J lost 3; bases outside the gene matches: 9. The CDR3 loop spans 16 amino acids. The CDR3 nucleotides are TGTGCCATCAGTGATGTGCAGGGGGCGAGGGAAGAGACCCAGTACTTC. Translated: CAISDVQGAREETQYF.

This sequence joins TRBV20-1 and TRBJ2-2, with 10 nucleotides matching TRBD2. The V gene's germline CDR1 is DFQATT and CDR2 SNEGSKA (reference sequence). V shed 3 bases, J shed 8 bases, and the junction held 9 bases outside the gene matches. CDR3 size: 15 residues. The CDR3 sequence is CSASRLAGEVGELFF. The CDR3 nucleotides read TGCAGTGCTAGTAGGCTAGCGGGAGAAGTAGGGGAGCTGTTTTTT.

This clonotype came up a few times. The chain couples TRBV7-2 to TRBJ2-3, with no clear D. Germline V gene data show CDR1 as SGHTA and CDR2 as FQGNSA. Trimming cost V 5 bases and J 6 bases, with 18 bases left between them. The CDR3 runs 15 residues. The CDR3 sequence is CASSQWGSSADTQYF. The CDR3 nucleotides read TGTGCCAGCAGCCAATGGGGTAGCTCAGCGGATACGCAGTATTTT. Using reference TRBV7-2 and TRBJ2-3 for the parts outside the CDR3, the full variable domain is GAGVSQSPSNKVTEKGKDVELRCDPISGHTALYWYRQSLGQGLEFLIYFQGNSAPDKSGLPSDRFSAERTGGSVSTLTIQRTQQEDSAVYLCASSQWGSSADTQYFGPGTRLTVL.

The J gene is TRBJ2-7, the V gene TRBV29-1; D possibly corresponds to TRBD1 (6 bases). Trimming stripped 4 bases from V and 1 base from J, with 14 bases between. Looked up from germline, CDR1 is SQVTM and CDR2 is ANQGSEA. CDR3 length equals 14 residues. This CDR3 is CSVGQAVGSYEQYF. The CDR3 DNA sequence: TGCAGCGTTGGACAGGCCGTGGGGTCCTACGAGCAGTACTTC.

V gene TRBV5-1 combines with J gene TRBJ2-1; D remains unclear. The CDR3 has 11 amino acids. Trimming left V 0 bases short and J 9 bases short, with 4 bases between. From germline, CDR1 is SGHRS and CDR2 YFSETQ. The CDR3 loop reads CASSLDTEQFF. The DNA for the CDR3 is TGCGCCAGCAGCTTGGATACTGAGCAGTTCTTC.

CDR3 bases: TGTGCCAGCAGCGGAGCAACAGGGGGGTCCTACAATGAGCAGTTCTTC. This encodes CASSGATGGSYNEQFF. The chain links TRBV7-6 to TRBJ2-1; 8 bases are shared with TRBD1. Per germline, CDR1 SGHVS and CDR2 FNYEAQ. J gave up 1 base and V 5 bases, and 7 bases lay outside the gene matches. The CDR3 consists of 16 residues.

This clonotype was detected a few times. The DNA for the CDR3 is TGTGCCACCAGTGATTCCAGGGGTTCAGACGGCTACACCTTC. The encoded protein is CATSDSRGSDGYTF. The chain combines TRBV24-1 with TRBJ1-2, with a possible D match to TRBD1 (6 bases). The CDR3 totals 14 residues. The germline gives CDR1 KGHDR, CDR2 SFDVKD. V was shortened by 2 bases and J by 8 bases, with 14 bases between the two germline ends.

The chain has TRBV7-2 and TRBJ2-7, with TRBD2 matching 9 bases. The V gene end was trimmed by 4 bases and the J gene end by 3 bases; junction bases not matched to a gene: 4. Germline loops: CDR1 SGHTA, CDR2 FQGNSA. The CDR3 is 14 residues long. The CDR3, as DNA: TGTGCCAGCAGCTCGCAAGCGGGAGGCTACGAGCAGTACTTC. Translated: CASSSQAGGYEQYF. Using reference TRBV7-2 and TRBJ2-7 for the parts outside the CDR3, the full variable domain is GAGVSQSPSNKVTEKGKDVELRCDPISGHTALYWYRQSLGQGLEFLIYFQGNSAPDKSGLPSDRFSAERTGGSVSTLTIQRTQQEDSAVYLCASSSQAGGYEQYFGPGTRLTVT.

The gene calls are TRBV5-1 and TRBJ2-2; 7 positions match TRBD1. From germline, CDR1 is SGHRS and CDR2 YFSETQ. J lost 4 bases, V lost 0 bases, and 3 bases had no gene match. The CDR3 has 15 amino acids. This chain's CDR3 is CASSLDRGSTGELFF. In DNA, the CDR3 is TGCGCCAGCAGCTTGGACAGGGGAAGCACCGGGGAGCTGTTTTTT.

This clonotype was found a few times. This chain links TRBV6-1 with TRBJ2-5; the D gene is possibly TRBD2 (5 bases). The V gene lost 6 bases and the J gene lost 0 bases, with 8 bases spanning the gap. The CDR3 length is 13 residues. CDR1 is MNHNS and CDR2 is SASEGT in the germline V gene. CDR3 sequence reads: CASSPSYQETQYF. In DNA form, the CDR3 reads TGTGCCAGCAGCCCTAGCTACCAAGAGACCCAGTACTTC.

V is TRBV7-9 and J is TRBJ1-5; TRBD1 might be the D (5 bases). CDR3 length: 15 residues. V was clipped by 5 bases and J by 4 bases, with 15 bases between them. CDR1 SEHNR and CDR2 FQNEAQ come from the germline V gene (reference sequence). The CDR3 nucleotides read TGTGCCAGCAGCCCCGGGAGGGGTCAGAATCAGCCCCAGCATTTT. The encoded protein is CASSPGRGQNQPQHF.

A few counts support this clonotype. J is TRBJ1-3 and V is TRBV7-9; D call uncertain. This CDR3 comprises 15 residues. V dropped 0 bases and J dropped 3 bases, with 9 bases sitting between them. Germline V gives CDR1 SEHNR, CDR2 FQNEAQ (reference sequence). The CDR3 region is CASSLAWTGGNTIYF. The CDR3 nucleotides read TGTGCCAGCAGCTTAGCCTGGACGGGTGGAAACACCATATATTTT.

This clonotype was seen a few times. The rearrangement links TRBV5-1 to TRBJ2-7; the match to TRBD1 covers 8 bases. The V segment lost 3 bases and the J segment 0 bases; nucleotides outside the gene matches: 2. This CDR3 has 14 residues. Germline V gene sequence: CDR1 SGHRS, CDR2 YFSETQ. CDR3 in amino acids: CASSSQGASYEQYF. CDR3 DNA: TGCGCCAGCAGCTCCCAGGGGGCCTCCTACGAGCAGTACTTC.

This clonotype was recorded many times. This chain joins TRBV12-3 or TRBV12-4 and TRBJ2-7; possibly TRBD2 for D (5 bases). The CDR3 loop spans 15 amino acids. With 7 bases removed from V and 1 base from J, the gap between germline ends came to 17 bases. The CDR3, as DNA: TGTGCCAGCACCGCTAGCCTGGTGGGGTCCTACGAGCAGTACTTC. As protein: CASTASLVGSYEQYF.

The rearrangement joins TRBV6-2 or TRBV6-3 to TRBJ2-3, with unresolved D. V was cut by 5 bases and J by 11 bases, with 11 bases left in between. Germline lookup yields CDR1 MNHEY and CDR2 SVGEGT. The CDR3 length is 11 residues. CDR3 DNA: TGTGCCAGCAGTCGACTCACCCGGCAGTATTTT. This encodes CASSRLTRQYF.

This clonotype appeared a few times. The chain recombines TRBV7-6 with TRBJ2-2; 8 nucleotides align to TRBD2. Unmatched junction bases numbered 17, after V lost 7 bases and J lost 4 bases. CDR3 length: 18 residues. Germline CDR1 reads SGHVS; CDR2 reads FNYEAQ. The CDR3 reads CASNSILAGKAGTGELFF. In DNA form, the CDR3 reads TGTGCCAGCAACTCCATCTTAGCGGGAAAAGCGGGCACCGGGGAGCTGTTTTTT.

In this sample, this clonotype turned up a few times. V usage is TRBV20-1 and J usage is TRBJ1-2, with D maybe TRBD1 (6 bases). Per the germline V gene, CDR1 is DFQATT and CDR2 is SNEGSKA (reference sequence). The CDR3 contains 13 residues. The V gene lost 5 bases and the J gene lost 4 bases, with 14 bases spanning the gap. The CDR3 is CSARDTVSYGYTF. The CDR3 region has the DNA TGCAGTGCTCGGGACACAGTATCCTATGGCTACACCTTC.

In its sample, this clonotype was seen a few times. This chain uses TRBV29-1 with TRBJ2-1, with 10 bases aligning to TRBD2. The CDR3 spans 14 residues. Germline V CDR1 and CDR2: SQVTM, ANQGSEA. Trimming cost V 8 bases and J 7 bases; bases outside gene matches: 11. The chain's CDR3 is CSTASGRLGNEQFF. CDR3 sequence (DNA): TGCAGCACCGCTAGCGGGAGACTTGGAAATGAGCAGTTCTTC.